A selection of T cell receptor beta chains follows, all from one sample in a study of shared clonotypes between healthy human individuals. Here immunoSEQ multiplex PCR was the method, and the copy in TCRdb shows in-frame clones only, minus some. The repertoire holds roughly 2.6 million clones, with 90% to 95% as singletons. Sequencing was done on a sample of naive CD4+ T cells sorted from blood. Receptor source: a man in his late teens or twenties in good health. The CDR3 runs from the conserved cysteine through the conserved F or W. The D gene is left open where the match is weak. Expanded clones are given a class, and other clones once, few, many or no size at all.

clone size | J gene | V gene | D gene | CDR3 DNA | CDR3 protein
once | TRBJ2-3 | TRBV4-3 | NA | TGCGCCAGCAGCCAAGGGGAGAGTAGCACAGATACGCAGTATTTT | CASSQGESSTDTQYF
NA | TRBJ2-3 | TRBV29-1 | TRBD2 | TGCAGCGTTATTCTAGCGGGCCATAGCACAGATACGCAGTATTTT | CSVILAGHSTDTQYF
NA | TRBJ1-2 | TRBV9 | NA | TGTGCCAGCAGCGCCGCGCCGAAATCCGGCTACACCTTC | CASSAAPKSGYTF
NA | TRBJ2-7 | TRBV12-2 | NA | TGTGCAAGTCGCTTAGCACATAGCGGAACCCCCTACGAGCAGTACTTC | CASRLAHSGTPYEQYF
NA | TRBJ1-3 | TRBV10-3 | NA | TGTGCCATCAGACCCGGGGGAGTAGGAAACACCATATATTTT | CAIRPGGVGNTIYF
NA | TRBJ2-4 | TRBV2 | TRBD1 | TGTGCCAGCAGGAGGGGACAGGGTATTTTAAACATTCAGTACTTC | CASRRGQGILNIQYF
NA | TRBJ1-1 | TRBV28 | NA | TGTGCCAGCAGCGACAGGTTTCTCTCTGAAGCTTTCTTT | CASSDRFLSEAFF
NA | TRBJ2-7 | TRBV6-1 | TRBD1 | TGTGCCAGCAGAGAGGGACAGGGAAGCTCCTACGAGCAGTACTTC | CASREGQGSSYEQYF
NA | TRBJ2-7 | TRBV30 | TRBD1 | TGTGCCCGCGGTGGGACAGCCTACGAGCAGTACTTC | CARGGTAYEQYF
NA | TRBJ2-2 | TRBV19 | NA | TGTGCCAGTAGTATTGACAGCGGGGAGCTGTTTTTT | CASSIDSGELFF
NA | TRBJ2-3 | TRBV21-1 | NA | TGTGCCAGCATCCCAGTGGGGAGAGAGGGAGATACGCAGTATTTT | CASIPVGREGDTQYF
NA | TRBJ1-1 | TRBV5-1 | NA | TGCGCCAGCATAGAGGGAGTCGGCACTGAAGCTTTCTTT | CASIEGVGTEAFF
NA | TRBJ2-3 | TRBV4-2 | NA | TGTGCCAGCAGCCAAGGCGGGGGCAGCACAGATACGCAGTATTTT | CASSQGGGSTDTQYF
NA | TRBJ1-2 | TRBV19 | TRBD1 | TGTGCCAGTAGTTTACAGGGGAATGCGGCTAACTATGGCTACACCTTC | CASSLQGNAANYGYTF
NA | TRBJ1-4 | TRBV4-1 | NA | TGCGCCAGCAGCCAAGATGAGGGTGAAAAACTGTTTTTT | CASSQDEGEKLFF
NA | TRBJ2-1 | TRBV4-1 | NA | TGCGCCAGCAGCCAAGATAAGCAGGGGCATGGCAATGAGCAGTTCTTC | CASSQDKQGHGNEQFF
NA | TRBJ2-1 | TRBV5-1 | NA | TGCGCCAGCAGCTTTTTCTCCCCCGCCAGCGGTGCTTACAATGAGCAGTTCTTC | CASSFFSPASGAYNEQFF
NA | TRBJ1-4 | TRBV5-1 | NA | TGCGCCAGCAGCCCGGGGGAAACTAATGAAAAACTGTTTTTT | CASSPGETNEKLFF
NA | TRBJ1-2 | TRBV6-6 | TRBD1 | TGTGCCAGCAGCCACAGCCCGACAGGGCTGTATGGCTACACCTTC | CASSHSPTGLYGYTF
NA | TRBJ1-1 | TRBV5-1 | TRBD1 | TGCGCCAGCAGCTTGTACCTAACAGGGGATGAAGCTTTCTTT | CASSLYLTGDEAFF
NA | TRBJ1-3 | TRBV28 | NA | TGTGCCAGCAGTTTATCCCTGGAAAAGGTTGGAAACACCATATATTTT | CASSLSLEKVGNTIYF
NA | TRBJ2-1 | TRBV7-2 | TRBD2 | TGTGCCAGCAGCCCCAGGGGACTAGCGGTGGGCAATGAGCAGTTCTTC | CASSPRGLAVGNEQFF
NA | TRBJ1-6 | TRBV7-3 | TRBD1 | TGTGCCAGCAGCTTGACAGGGGGCACCTATAATTCACCCCTCCACTTT | CASSLTGGTYNSPLHF
NA | TRBJ2-5 | TRBV19 | NA | TGTGCCAGTGGGACTTCGAGACTATCACAAGAGACCCAGTACTTC | CASGTSRLSQETQYF
NA | TRBJ1-4 | TRBV18 | NA | TGTGCCAGCTCAAGGGGGACGAATGAAAAACTGTTTTTT | CASSRGTNEKLFF
NA | TRBJ1-3 | TRBV7-9 | NA | TGTGCCAGCAGCTGGGACGCCAACTCTGGAAACACCATATATTTT | CASSWDANSGNTIYF